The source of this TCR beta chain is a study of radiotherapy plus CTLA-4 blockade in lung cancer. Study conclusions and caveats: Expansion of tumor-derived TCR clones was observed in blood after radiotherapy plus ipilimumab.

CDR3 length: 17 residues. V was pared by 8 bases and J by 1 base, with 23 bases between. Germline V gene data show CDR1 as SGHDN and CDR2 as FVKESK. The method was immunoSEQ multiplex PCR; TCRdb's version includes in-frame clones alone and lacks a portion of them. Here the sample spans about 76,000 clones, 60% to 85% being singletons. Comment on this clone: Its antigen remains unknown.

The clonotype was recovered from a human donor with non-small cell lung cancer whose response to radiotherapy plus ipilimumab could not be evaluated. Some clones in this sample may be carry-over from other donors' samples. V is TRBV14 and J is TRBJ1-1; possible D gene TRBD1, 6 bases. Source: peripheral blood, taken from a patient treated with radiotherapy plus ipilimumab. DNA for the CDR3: TGTGCCAGCCACCCCCCGTACTCAGGGGAGGGGAACACTGAAGCTTTCTTT. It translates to CASHPPYSGEGNTEAFF.